The clone carrying this T cell receptor beta chain was recorded at least ten times. Antigen unknown. Amplified regions were TCR beta CDR3 sequences from RNA transcripts. A set of HTBI primers served as the primers for a first-round RT-PCR of the TCR CDR3. TCRdb reanalysed the multiplex PCR reads using MiXCR and keeps one entry per CDR3 protein. The repertoire holds 250,000 to 300,000 distinct CDR3 sequences, over 12% seen once, with 30% to 35% in the top ten. V was pared by 5 bases and J by 0 bases, with 8 bases of the junction left unmatched. The CDR3 is made up of 15 amino acids. Germline V gives CDR1 DFQATT, CDR2 SNEGSKA (reference sequence). This sample stems from a study of T cells in Graves' hyperthyroidism and ophthalmopathy. On the study more broadly: Any treatment followed the collection of peripheral blood at initial diagnosis. Study findings and constraints: A model built on 13 V-J features separated ophthalmopathy from stable hyperthyroidism. Ophthalmopathy onset followed model prediction by a median approximately 5.9 months.

Sample: blood. The chain joins TRBV20-1 to TRBJ2-7, with 9 positions matching TRBD2. The TCR originated in a woman aged 50 to 60 with Graves' hyperthyroidism that later progressed to Graves' ophthalmopathy. CDR3 protein: CSAGPAGGLSYEQYF. The CDR3 DNA reads as TGCAGTGCTGGGCCAGCGGGAGGCCTCTCCTACGAGCAGTACTTC.